One and the same sample provided the 27 T cell receptor beta chains below, sequenced in a study of chemoradiotherapy in HPV16-positive cancers. The assay was immunoSEQ multiplex PCR, and TCRdb's table has in-frame clones only and misses some. The sample carries 19,000 or so clones, 90% recorded once. This specimen was blood, taken from a patient who underwent chemoradiotherapy. The receptor set was obtained from a human donor with HPV-associated anogenital cancer.

This chain links TRBV6-6 with TRBJ1-1; maybe TRBD1 (6 bases). V was shortened by 5 bases and J by 5 bases, with 12 bases between the two germline ends. CDR1 is MNHNY and CDR2 is SVGAGI in the germline V gene (reference sequence). This CDR3 comprises 13 residues. CDR3 amino acids: CASSLQQGTEAFF. The DNA for the CDR3 is TGTGCCAGCAGTCTCCAACAGGGTACTGAAGCTTTCTTT.

The chain employs TRBV2 and TRBJ2-3, with a possible D match to TRBD1 (6 bases). The CDR3 runs 14 residues. Germline V lookup: CDR1 SNHLY, CDR2 FYNNEI. Trimming shortened V by 4 bases and J by 2 bases, and 10 bases separated the two germline ends. The CDR3 nucleotides read TGTGCCAGCAGTGTACAGGGAGACACAGATACGCAGTATTTT. Translation gives CASSVQGDTDTQYF.

The gene calls are TRBV7-9 and TRBJ2-5, with unresolved D. The germline gives CDR1 SEHNR, CDR2 FQNEAQ (reference sequence). The V end was cut by 8 bases, the J end by 0 bases, with 10 bases between. The CDR3 is made up of 13 amino acids. In nucleotides, the CDR3 is TGTGCCAGCGACACCACATACCAAGAGACCCAGTACTTC. This encodes CASDTTYQETQYF. Filled out from reference TRBV7-9 and TRBJ2-5, the complete variable domain reads DTGVSQNPRHKITKRGQNVTFRCDPISEHNRLYWYRQTLGQGPEFLTYFQNEAQLEKSRLLSDRFSAERPKGSFSTLEIQRTEQGDSAMYLCASDTTYQETQYFGPGTRLLVL.

J is TRBJ2-7 and V is TRBV30, with TRBD1 matching 9 bases. CDR3 length equals 16 residues. V lost 0 bases, J lost 1 base, and 7 bases stayed unmatched. CDR1 is GTSNPN and CDR2 is SVGIG in the germline V gene (reference sequence). The CDR3 DNA is TGTGCCTGGAGTGTAAGGGACAGGGATATTTCCTACGAGCAGTACTTC. Translated: CAWSVRDRDISYEQYF.

The chain employs TRBV5-1 and TRBJ2-3, with D uncertain. V lost 0 bases and J lost 5, with 7 bases in between. Looked up from germline, CDR1 is SGHRS and CDR2 is YFSETQ. The CDR3 contains 13 residues. Here the CDR3 DNA reads TGCGCCAGCAGCTTGGTAAGGGTAGATACGCAGTATTTT. It yields the protein CASSLVRVDTQYF.

The CDR3 DNA sequence: TGTGCCAGCAGCCACCGGGACTCAAAAGGGGGCACTGAAGCTTTCTTT. Amino acids: CASSHRDSKGGTEAFF. The chain recombines TRBV2 with TRBJ1-1; possibly TRBD1 for D (6 bases). The ends were cut back, 6 bases at V and 4 bases at J, with 21 bases in the middle. Germline CDR1 and CDR2: SNHLY and FYNNEI. The CDR3 extends over 16 amino acids.

V and J are TRBV11-2 and TRBJ2-2; tentatively, D is TRBD1 (6 bases). V lost 5 bases and J 0 bases, leaving 16 bases between the germline ends. This CDR3 contains 17 residues. The germline CDR1 and CDR2 sequences are SGHAT and FQNNGV. The CDR3 nucleotides read TGTGCCAGCAGCCCCATTCGACAGGTTGCGAACACCGGGGAGCTGTTTTTT. Translation: CASSPIRQVANTGELFF. The complete variable domain, with remaining parts taken from reference TRBV11-2 and TRBJ2-2, reads EAGVAQSPRYKIIEKRQSVAFWCNPISGHATLYWYQQILGQGPKLLIQFQNNGVVDDSQLPKDRFSAERLKGVDSTLKIQPAKLEDSAVYLCASSPIRQVANTGELFFGEGSRLTVL.

This clone has a single count. V gene TRBV4-1 combines with J gene TRBJ1-5, with 7 positions matching TRBD1. V lost 2 bases to trimming and J lost 5 bases; unmatched junction nucleotides: 6. The CDR3 has 15 residues. CDR1 MGHRA and CDR2 YSYEKL come from the germline V gene. The CDR3: CASSQTGTEHQPQHF. The CDR3 bases are TGCGCCAGCAGCCAAACCGGGACAGAGCATCAGCCCCAGCATTTT.

This sequence joins TRBV6-6 and TRBJ1-2; D gene ambiguous. CDR3 length: 13 residues. CDR1 and CDR2 (germline): MNHNY, SVGAGI (reference sequence). Trimming pared 4 bases from V and 11 bases from J, leaving 17 bases between. The CDR3 reads CASSSPSGWGYTF. In DNA form, the CDR3 reads TGTGCCAGCAGTTCCCCGAGCGGGTGGGGTTACACCTTC.

This rearrangement joins TRBV9 to TRBJ2-2; no reliable D call. Germline CDR1 is SGDLS and CDR2 is YYNGEE. CDR3 size: 13 residues. V shed 3 bases and J shed 2 bases, with 5 bases lying between them. CDR3 residues: CASSAGNTGELFF. The CDR3 DNA follows: TGTGCCAGCAGCGCCGGAAACACCGGGGAGCTGTTTTTT.

In its sample, this clone was seen once. The CDR3 is CASSLAGGPFTDTQYF. The CDR3 DNA is TGTGCCAGCAGCTTGGCGGGGGGGCCTTTTACAGATACGCAGTATTTT. This rearrangement joins TRBV5-8 to TRBJ2-3; TRBD2 matches 8 bases. The length of the CDR3 is 16 residues. V gave up 0 bases and J gave up 3 bases; unmatched junction bases: 6. Germline CDR1 is SGHTS and CDR2 is YDEGEE.

This clone has just one count. The genes are TRBV9 and TRBJ1-2; the match to TRBD1 covers 9 bases. With 3 bases clipped from V and 8 bases from J, the junction kept 8 bases outside the gene matches. CDR1 and CDR2 from the germline V gene are SGDLS and YYNGEE. The CDR3 has 14 residues. Written as DNA, the CDR3 is TGTGCCAGCAGCGCCCGTTGGGACAGGGTGGGCTACACCTTC. Protein product: CASSARWDRVGYTF.

This chain joins TRBV6-1 and TRBJ2-7; D uncertain. Germline-derived CDR1 and CDR2 are MNHNS and SASEGT. The CDR3 is made up of 15 amino acids. V lost 7 bases to trimming and J lost 1 base, with 17 bases between them. CDR3 DNA: TGTGCCAGCAATTTCTCTCCCGGACCGTCCTACGAGCAGTACTTC. Its translation: CASNFSPGPSYEQYF.

The chain recombines TRBV19 with TRBJ1-1; TRBD1 is a possible D gene (6 bases). This CDR3 is 16 amino acids long. Germline-derived CDR1 and CDR2 are LNHDA and SQIVND (reference sequence). V lost 6 bases to trimming and J lost 1 base, with 18 bases between them. CDR3 loop: CASSGLPGATNTEAFF. CDR3 sequence (DNA): TGTGCCAGTAGCGGACTTCCAGGGGCCACGAACACTGAAGCTTTCTTT.

This clone was detected only once. The chain is built from TRBV7-8 and TRBJ1-6; no clear D. Germline V CDR1 and CDR2: SGHVS, FQNEAQ. The CDR3 runs 14 residues. Trimming took off 7 bases at V and 6 bases at J, with 13 bases between the two ends. Here the CDR3 DNA reads TGTGCCAGCACCTCCGGGGTCCTTAATTCACCCCTCCACTTT. It specifies CASTSGVLNSPLHF.

The V gene is TRBV2, the J gene TRBJ1-1, with 8 bases fitting TRBD1. Per the germline V gene, CDR1 is SNHLY and CDR2 is FYNNEI. After removal of 1 base from V and 4 bases from J, the junction contained 2 bases not matched to a gene. There are 14 residues in the CDR3. The CDR3 bases are TGTGCCAGCAGTGAAGGGACAGGGCGCACTGAAGCTTTCTTT. Its translation: CASSEGTGRTEAFF.

This clone was counted between two and nine times. The V gene is TRBV7-7, the J gene TRBJ2-2, with D possibly being TRBD2 (5 bases). The germline V gene encodes CDR1 SSHAT and CDR2 FNYEAQ (reference sequence). Trimming left V 3 bases short and J 4 bases short, with 9 bases between. CDR3 size: 14 residues. The CDR3 DNA sequence: TGTGCCAGCAGCTTCACCGCGGGCACCGGGGAGCTGTTTTTT. Residues: CASSFTAGTGELFF.

This sequence joins TRBV4-3 and TRBJ2-3; perhaps TRBD2 as D (5 bases). Germline V gives CDR1 LGHNA, CDR2 YSLEER. With 0 bases removed from V and 8 bases from J, the gap between germline ends came to 12 bases. This CDR3 comprises 14 residues. Here the CDR3 DNA reads TGCGCCAGCAGCCAAGAAGAGGGCCGAGGTACGCAGTATTTT. Translated, it gives CASSQEEGRGTQYF.

The CDR3 protein is CASSQGTAPEAFF. CDR3 DNA sequence: TGCGCCAGCAGCCAAGGGACAGCGCCTGAAGCTTTCTTT. V is TRBV4-1 and J is TRBJ1-1; D possibly corresponds to TRBD1 (6 bases). Germline V gene data show CDR1 as MGHRA and CDR2 as YSYEKL. This CDR3 spans 13 amino acids. Between the trimmed V and J ends, which lost 1 base and 6 bases, there was a span of 9 bases.

The rearrangement links TRBV6-5 to TRBJ2-7; D ambiguous. Trimming took off 6 bases at V and 4 bases at J, with 10 bases between the two ends. This CDR3 has 12 amino acids. CDR1 is MNHEY and CDR2 is SVGAGI in the germline V gene. As DNA, the CDR3 is TGTGCCAGCAGAAGTGAAGGTTACGAGCAGTACGTC. Protein: CASRSEGYEQYV.

The rearrangement links TRBV7-2 to TRBJ1-5; D uncertain. The V end lost 5 bases, the J end lost 3 bases, and 14 bases lay between the germline ends. Germline CDR1 and CDR2: SGHTA and FQGNSA. This CDR3 is built from 15 residues. The CDR3 coding sequence is TGTGCCAGCAGCCCTTACGGACCGGTCAATCAGCCCCAGCATTTT. This encodes CASSPYGPVNQPQHF.

This clone was detected once. The genes are TRBV7-9 and TRBJ2-3; TRBD2 matches at 13 bases. The CDR3 contains 15 residues. V was pared by 4 bases and J by 4 bases, with 2 bases of the junction left unmatched. Germline lookup yields CDR1 SEHNR and CDR2 FQNEAQ (reference sequence). CDR3 residues: CASSSGLAGPDTQYF. CDR3 in DNA: TGTGCCAGCAGCTCGGGACTAGCGGGGCCAGATACGCAGTATTTT.

The sample holds a few counts of this clone. The J gene is TRBJ1-5, the V gene TRBV5-1; D is possibly TRBD1 (5 bases). Germline CDR1 is SGHRS and CDR2 is YFSETQ. The CDR3 runs 13 residues. V was clipped by 5 bases and J by 8 bases, with 14 bases between them. CDR3 sequence (DNA): TGCGCCAGCAGAGAGGGACTCAGTGAGCCCCAGCATTTT. Translation: CASREGLSEPQHF.

This clone has only a few counts. In nucleotides, the CDR3 is TGTGCCAGCAGCCCAGGGACCAGCGGTGAAAAACTGTTTTTT. As protein: CASSPGTSGEKLFF. The chain carries TRBV5-4 and TRBJ1-4; tentative D call: TRBD1 (5 bases). Trimming cost V 4 bases and J 7 bases, with 14 bases left between them. The CDR3 sequence is 14 residues long. Germline CDR1 and CDR2: SGHNT and YYREEE (reference sequence).

The genes are TRBV19 and TRBJ1-1; D remains unclear. The ends were cut back, 6 bases at V and 3 bases at J, with 23 bases in the middle. This CDR3 contains 17 residues. From germline, CDR1 is LNHDA and CDR2 SQIVND (reference sequence). Here the CDR3 DNA reads TGTGCCAGTAGCCCCTTTTGGGGTTGGGGAACGTACACTGAAGCTTTCTTT. This sequence encodes CASSPFWGWGTYTEAFF.

The chain carries TRBV4-1 and TRBJ2-3; D assignment may be TRBD1 or TRBD2 (5 bases each). Trimming removed 0 bases from V and 3 bases from J, with 13 bases in between. The CDR3 has 16 residues. CDR1 MGHRA and CDR2 YSYEKL come from the germline V gene. The DNA of the CDR3 is TGCGCCAGCAGCCAAGAAGGGATGGGGGAAACAGATACGCAGTATTTT. Protein sequence: CASSQEGMGETDTQYF.

The V and J genes are TRBV2 and TRBJ2-6; maybe TRBD1 (6 bases). Germline CDR1 is SNHLY and CDR2 is FYNNEI. The CDR3 spans 17 residues. V shed 11 bases and J shed 1 base, with 21 bases lying between them. CDR3 sequence: CAGSPGHPFSGANVLTF. The CDR3 region has the DNA TGTGCCGGAAGCCCGGGACACCCCTTTTCTGGGGCCAACGTCCTGACTTTC. Complete variable domain (other parts from reference TRBV2 and TRBJ2-6): EPEVTQTPSHQVTQMGQEVILRCVPISNHLYFYWYRQILGQKVEFLVSFYNNEISEKSEIFDDQFSVERPDGSNFTLKIRSTKLEDSAMYFCAGSPGHPFSGANVLTFGAGSRLTVL.